This T cell receptor beta chain emerged from a study of molecular identifiers for immune sequencing clone quantification. Study-level findings and limits: Clonotypes surpassing 20 RNA copies contained over 98% of effector molecules, versus under 1% in naive cells.

Many counts were recorded for this clonotype. Its matching antigen is unknown. Naive CD8 sequencing libraries were generated from around 18,000 to 910,000 sorted cells, with 10%, 30% or 50% RNA as input. Naive CD8 T cells underwent sorting with the CD8+CD4-CCR7+CD45RA+ definition. The CDR3 has 17 residues. J gave up 4 bases and V 0 bases, and 4 bases lay outside the gene matches. CDR1 is LGHNA and CDR2 is YNFKEQ in the germline V gene. TCRdb reprocessed the PCR reads with MiXCR, giving one entry per CDR3 protein. The sample shows approximately 54,000 distinct CDR3 sequences, 20% to 25% of them seen only once.

Sequences were obtained from naive CD8+ T cells from blood, with Jurkat cell RNA spiked in. The subset denotes: FACS-sorted CD8+CD4-CCR7+CD45RA+ naive T cells. V is TRBV4-2 and J is TRBJ2-1, with 12 bases matching TRBD2. The sequence was collected from a human donor in good health. Some libraries in this study had Jurkat cell RNA spiked in. In DNA, the CDR3 is TGTGCCAGCAGCCAAGAGGACGGACTAGCGGGGTACAATGAGCAGTTCTTC. Translated, it gives CASSQEDGLAGYNEQFF.